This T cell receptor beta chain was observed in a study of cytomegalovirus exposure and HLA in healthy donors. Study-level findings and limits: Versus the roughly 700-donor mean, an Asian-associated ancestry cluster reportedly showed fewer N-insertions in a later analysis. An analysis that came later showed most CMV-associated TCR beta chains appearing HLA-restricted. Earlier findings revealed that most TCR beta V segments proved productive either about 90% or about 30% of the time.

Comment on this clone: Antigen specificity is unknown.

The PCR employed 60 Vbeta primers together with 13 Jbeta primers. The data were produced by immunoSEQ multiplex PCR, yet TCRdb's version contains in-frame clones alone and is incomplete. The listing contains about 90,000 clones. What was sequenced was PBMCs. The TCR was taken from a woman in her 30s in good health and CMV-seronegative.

CDR3 sequence: CASSPQPIVASGRIYNEQFF. The DNA for the CDR3 is TGTGCCAGCAGCCCACAACCCATCGTGGCTAGCGGGAGGATCTACAATGAGCAGTTCTTC. This chain connects TRBV14 to TRBJ2-1, with TRBD2 identical over 11 bases. The CDR3 runs 20 residues. The germline gives CDR1 SGHDN, CDR2 FVKESK. The V gene end was trimmed by 4 bases and the J gene end by 3 bases; junction bases not matched to a gene: 17.